Sequencing of this TCR beta chain was carried out in a study of shared clonotypes between healthy human individuals. Unmatched junction bases numbered 9, after V lost 4 bases and J lost 6 bases. From germline, CDR1 is SGDLS and CDR2 YYNGEE. The CDR3 totals 14 residues. The table came from immunoSEQ multiplex PCR; TCRdb's copy has only in-frame clones and leaves some out. The sample shows 110,000 or so clones, more than 65% of them seen only once. Details on this clone: What it binds is not known.

Overall study results and limits: Generally, naive subsets (rather than memory subsets) showed larger estimated richness.

The chain employs TRBV9 and TRBJ2-5; 7 bases agree with TRBD2. The sequencing sample was made of memory CD8+ T cells sorted from blood. Subset given: CD45RO+ cells pooled with CCR7-negative TemRA cells. The sequence was obtained from a woman aged 25 to 39 in good health. The CDR3 DNA reads TGTGCCAGCAGCCGACTAGCCAGAATGCAGACCCAGTACTTC. It translates to CASSRLARMQTQYF. Full variable domain (remainder filled in from reference TRBV9 and TRBJ2-5): DSGVTQTPKHLITATGQRVTLRCSPRSGDLSVYWYQQSLDQGLQFLIQYYNGEERAKGNILERFSAQQFPDLHSELNLSSLELGDSALYFCASSRLARMQTQYFGPGTRLLVL.